One sample yielded the 15 T cell receptor beta chains listed below, sequenced in a study of CD8+ T cells in alopecia areata. Sorting of pooled cutaneous lymph node cells was based on CD4, CD8alpha, NKG2D, NKG2ACE and other markers. RNA extraction and reverse transcription yielded cDNA as sequencing template. Clones were sequenced by immunoSEQ multiplex PCR, and TCRdb holds only the in-frame ones, with some missing. Listed for the sample are under 350,000 clones, none seen a single time. Sample: CD4+ T cells sorted from a lymph node. Receptors originate from a C3H/HeJ mouse with alopecia areata. MHC haplotype of the mouse line: H2-k.

About this clone: All gene names here are mouse names. From the germline J gene comes the end of the CDR3, since the read stops 4 residues before it. The chain couples TRBV13-1 to TRBJ2-3; 9 positions agree with TRBD2. V was pared by 2 bases and J by 2 bases, with 6 bases of the junction left unmatched. The CDR3 runs to 16 residues. The germline CDR1 and CDR2 sequences are NSHNY and SYGAGN. The sequenced CDR3 bases are TGTGCCAGCAGTGAGGGTGGGGGGGCGCTTGCAGAA. It encodes CASSEGGGALAE. The CDR3 as a whole reads CASSEGGGALAETLYF.

For this clone: Mouse gene names apply. The read terminates 4 residues before the CDR3 end, so the remaining end is supplied by the germline J gene. The chain carries TRBV19 and TRBJ2-7; a weak D match, TRBD2 (5 bases). V was pared by 2 bases and J by 3 bases, with 9 bases between. Germline assignment: CDR1 FNHDT and CDR2 SITEND (reference sequence). The CDR3 length is 13 residues. CDR3 residues: CASSMSGVYEQYF. Incomplete CDR3 DNA: TGTGCCAGCAGTATGAGTGGGGTCTAT.

This clone has only a few counts. Gene names and germline match the mouse. Read coverage stops 4 residues before the CDR3 terminus; the germline J gene supplies the remainder. The same CDR3 also results from other DNA sequences found in this sample. The chain links TRBV19 to TRBJ2-7, with 12 bases fitting TRBD2. Germline values: CDR1 FNHDT, CDR2 SITEND (reference sequence). CDR3 length equals 15 residues. The CDR3 spells CASSLRTGGGYEQYF. The covered CDR3 bases are TGTGCCAGCAGCCTCCGGACTGGGGGGGGATAT.

This clone was observed a handful of times. The genes and germline here are from mouse. Read coverage stops 4 residues before the CDR3 terminus; the germline J gene supplies the remainder. J is TRBJ2-2 and V is TRBV1, with D uncertain. CDR3 length: 15 residues. The V gene lost 3 bases and the J gene lost 0 bases, with 8 bases spanning the gap. Germline-derived CDR1 and CDR2 are NSQYPW and LRSPGD (reference sequence). CDR3 DNA (partial): TGCACCTGCAGTGCGTCCCTTGCAAACACCGGG. Translation gives CTCSASLANTG. In full, the CDR3 reads CTCSASLANTGQLYF.

Details on this clone: Gene names are mouse gene names. The read gets to within 4 residues of the CDR3 end, and the germline J gene fills in the rest. This same CDR3 is encoded by further DNA sequences in the sample. This chain links TRBV19 with TRBJ2-1; 9 bases line up with TRBD2. Germline CDR1 reads FNHDT; CDR2 reads SITEND (reference sequence). The CDR3 is 14 residues long. The CDR3 sequence is CASSPTGGRAEQFF. CDR3 bases read: TGTGCCAGCAGCCCCACTGGGGGGAGGGCT.

As concerns this clone: Germline and genes here are mouse. Read coverage stops 4 residues before the CDR3 terminus; the germline J gene supplies the remainder. This rearrangement joins TRBV13-3 to TRBJ2-7; D might be TRBD2 (6 bases). The CDR3 spans 14 residues. V dropped 1 base and J dropped 2 bases, with 10 bases sitting between them. CDR1 is NNHDY, CDR2 SYVADS, per germline. CDR3 region: CASSDSRGAYEQYF. The covered CDR3 bases are TGTGCCAGCAGTGATTCCCGGGGGGCCTAT.

This clone was recorded a few times. Gene names follow the mouse nomenclature. The read falls 4 residues short of the CDR3 end, and the missing part is taken from the germline J gene. Distinct nucleotide sequences in the sample also encode this CDR3. This sequence joins TRBV19 and TRBJ2-5; D perhaps matches TRBD2 (6 bases). This CDR3 has 14 residues. The V and J ends lost 2 bases and 2 bases respectively, with 9 bases between them. Per germline, CDR1 FNHDT and CDR2 SITEND (reference sequence). The sequenced part of the CDR3 DNA is TGTGCCAGCAGTATTGGGGGAGGCCAAGAC. Amino acids: CASSIGGGQD. The whole CDR3 is CASSIGGGQDTQYF.

Only a few counts were recorded for this clone. Germline and genes: mouse. The CDR3 end is not reached by the read, which stops 4 residues before it; the germline J gene fills it in. The sample carries other DNA sequences with the same CDR3. This sequence joins TRBV5 and TRBJ2-3; 12 bases align to TRBD2. The V and J ends lost 4 bases and 2 bases, in that order; junction bases with no gene match: 1. The V gene's germline CDR1 is LGHNA and CDR2 YNLKQL (reference sequence). This CDR3 has 15 amino acids. The CDR3 bases that were read are TGTGCCAGCAGCCCGACTGGGGGGGCTGCAGAA. Its protein product is CASSPTGGAAE. The whole CDR3 protein reads CASSPTGGAAETLYF.

Of note for this clone: Gene names follow the mouse nomenclature. The read terminates 4 residues ahead of where the CDR3 ends, so the germline J gene completes it. This chain joins TRBV13-3 and TRBJ2-7, with 11 positions matching TRBD2. This CDR3 region has 15 residues. Germline V lookup: CDR1 NNHDY, CDR2 SYVADS. V was pared by 6 bases and J by 3 bases, with 8 bases of the junction left unmatched. The CDR3 sequence is CASTSPGLGVYEQYF. The sequenced CDR3 bases are TGTGCCAGCACCTCCCCGGGACTGGGGGTCTAT.

About this clone itself: These gene names are mouse names. From the germline J gene comes the end of the CDR3, since the read stops 4 residues before it. The rearrangement joins TRBV13-1 to TRBJ2-2; D is unclear. The CDR3 spans 15 residues. Germline values: CDR1 NSHNY, CDR2 SYGAGN. With 0 bases removed from V and 1 base from J, the gap between germline ends came to 7 bases. This CDR3 is CASSDDKKNTGQLYF. CDR3 DNA (partial): TGTGCCAGCAGTGATGACAAAAAAAACACCGGG.

Notes on this clone: Mouse germline and gene names are used. The read is 4 residues too short to cover the CDR3 end, so that end is filled in from the germline J gene. Other nucleotide sequences from this sample produce the same CDR3. The gene calls are TRBV1 and TRBJ1-2; 9 bases fit TRBD1. From germline, CDR1 is NSQYPW and CDR2 LRSPGD (reference sequence). Trimming cost V 3 bases and J 0 bases; bases outside gene matches: 2. The CDR3 loop spans 15 amino acids. The CDR3: CTCSARQGANSDYTF. The CDR3 bases that were read are TGCACCTGCAGTGCGAGACAGGGGGCAAACTCC.

Points on this clone: The gene names given are mouse names. Sequencing ends 3 residues short of the CDR3 end; the germline J gene provides the rest. The chain joins TRBV1 to TRBJ1-6; possible D gene TRBD1, 5 bases. TRBJ1-6 is given ORF status, its function remaining uncertain. CDR1 and CDR2 from the germline V gene are NSQYPW and LRSPGD (reference sequence). This CDR3 comprises 16 residues. The germline V and J ends were trimmed by 0 bases and 9 bases, with 15 bases remaining between them. The CDR3 sequence is CTCSADHRGGGSPLYF. Partial CDR3 DNA: TGCACCTGCAGTGCAGATCATAGGGGTGGAGGTTCGCCC.

Notes on this clone: Mouse gene names apply. The CDR3 goes on 4 residues after the read ends, and that part is filled in from the germline J gene. The chain combines TRBV5 with TRBJ2-1, with a tentative D call TRBD2 (6 bases). Per germline, CDR1 LGHNA and CDR2 YNLKQL (reference sequence). The CDR3 is made up of 16 amino acids. Trimming stripped 0 bases from V and 3 bases from J, with 12 bases between. CDR3 loop: CASSQESWGVYAEQFF. The covered CDR3 bases are TGTGCCAGCAGCCAAGAGTCCTGGGGAGTCTATGCT.

In this sample, this clone turned up a few times. Mouse gene names and germline throughout. The CDR3 end is not reached by the read, which stops 3 residues before it; the germline J gene fills it in. Other DNA variants within this sample encode the same CDR3. The chain carries TRBV5 and TRBJ1-6; D perhaps matches TRBD1 (5 bases). TRBJ1-6 is treated as an ORF (open reading frame) with a function not yet certain. The V and J ends lost 0 bases and 5 bases respectively, with 5 bases between them. Per the germline V gene, CDR1 is LGHNA and CDR2 is YNLKQL (reference sequence). This CDR3 contains 14 residues. CDR3 amino acids: CASSQDRDNSPLYF. CDR3 DNA, as far as it was read: TGTGCCAGCAGCCAAGACAGGGATAATTCGCCC.

This clone was counted many times. Germline and genes here are mouse. The CDR3 goes on 4 residues after the read ends, and that part is filled in from the germline J gene. The same CDR3 also results from other DNA sequences found in this sample. The chain uses TRBV19 and TRBJ1-2; TRBD1 agrees at 9 bases. V dropped 4 bases and J dropped 0; count of bases not matched to a gene: 1. Germline assignment: CDR1 FNHDT and CDR2 SITEND (reference sequence). CDR3 size: 14 residues. The DNA read from the CDR3 is TGTGCCAGCAGTCGACAGGGGGCAAACTCC. Its protein is CASSRQGANS. The CDR3 as a whole reads CASSRQGANSDYTF. The whole variable domain, remainder taken from reference TRBV19 and TRBJ1-2, is GGIITQTPKFLIGQEGQKLTLKCQQNFNHDTMYWYRQDSGKGLRLIYYSITENDLQKGDLSEGYDASREKKSSFSLTVTSAQKNEMAVFLCASSRQGANSDYTFGSGTRLLVI.